This entry concerns a single TCR beta chain. The antigen remains unidentified. These data are taken from a study of cytomegalovirus exposure and HLA in healthy donors. Points from the study as a whole: Some V segments (TRBV6-2 and TRBV6-3 among them) were excluded as indistinguishable. It was confirmed in vitro that three of the CMV-associated chains were specific for CMV antigens. The study recorded about 150 TCR beta chains that were cytomegalovirus-associated.

Germline V gene sequence: CDR1 LNHDA, CDR2 SQIVND (reference sequence). The V end was cut by 2 bases, the J end by 1 base, with 9 bases between. This CDR3 spans 14 amino acids. The PCR had 60 Vbeta and 13 Jbeta primers. The assay was immunoSEQ multiplex PCR, and TCRdb's table has in-frame clones only and misses some. The data contain some 170,000 clones, about four fifths of them seen just once; the ten biggest clones take up roughly 10%. The source material was PBMCs. The V call is TRBV19, the J call TRBJ2-7; a possible D gene is TRBD2 (6 bases). The sequence derives from a man in his fifties or sixties in good health and CMV-seropositive. The CDR3 spells CASSIRELSYEQYF. CDR3 DNA sequence: TGTGCCAGTAGTATACGGGAGCTTTCCTACGAGCAGTACTTC. Full variable domain (missing parts from reference TRBV19 and TRBJ2-7): DGGITQSPKYLFRKEGQNVTLSCEQNLNHDAMYWYRQDPGQGLRLIYYSQIVNDFQKGDIAEGYSVSREKKESFPLTVTSAQKNPTAFYLCASSIRELSYEQYFGPGTRLTVT.